The TCR beta chain described here comes from a study of siplizumab effects on memory and regulatory T cells. Study-level findings and limits: The naive T cell population seemed more diverse than memory cells and seemed a major contributor to the alloresponse. Tregs proliferating in siplizumab cultures lacked confirmation of their suppressive function. Sequences below about 10^-5 frequency were poorly captured, and few alloreactive clones mapped to unstimulated subsets. Phenotypic classification as naive or memory proved unattainable for roughly 80-96% of proliferating CD4+ or CD8+ clones.

On this clone itself: Its target is unknown.

This CDR3 region has 15 residues. V lost 5 bases to trimming and J lost 2 bases; unmatched junction nucleotides: 8. Germline V gene data show CDR1 as MNHEY and CDR2 as SVGAGI. This table comes from immunoSEQ multiplex PCR, and its TCRdb copy is limited to in-frame clones, with some not included. The top ten clones hold around 0.029% of a sample with approximately 94,000 clones, over 95% of them seen once. Sequenced input: naive CD4+ T cells sorted from blood. The rearrangement joins TRBV6-5 to TRBJ1-1; 7 bases agree with TRBD1. This receptor was identified in a human donor in good health. The CDR3 spells CASSIAGTVNTEAFF. CDR3 DNA sequence: TGTGCCAGCAGTATAGCCGGGACAGTCAACACTGAAGCTTTCTTT.